This TCR beta chain came from a study of untreated major depressive disorder. Turning to this clone: Its antigen is currently unknown.

Study-level results: Depressed patients' CD4+ T cells carried increased TRBV05-01 (Vbeta 5.1) usage versus control CD4+ T cells. Only three preselected Vbeta families were compared in sequencing.

Here immunoSEQ multiplex PCR was the method, and the copy in TCRdb shows in-frame clones only, minus some. Of roughly 13,000 clones listed, over 90% are singletons. No major medical conditions, Axis I/II comorbidities, regular medication, or illicit drugs. The CDR3 is 13 amino acids. Trimming cost V 7 bases and J 0 bases, with 9 bases left between them. Looked up from germline, CDR1 is SGHAT and CDR2 is FQDESV (reference sequence). The sample was CD4+ T cells from PBMCs. The TCR comes from a man aged 25 to 40 with major depressive disorder. V gene TRBV11-1 combines with J gene TRBJ1-1; D may be TRBD1 (5 bases). Written as DNA, the CDR3 is TGTGCCAGCACGAGGGACCTGAACACTGAAGCTTTCTTT. This codes for CASTRDLNTEAFF.